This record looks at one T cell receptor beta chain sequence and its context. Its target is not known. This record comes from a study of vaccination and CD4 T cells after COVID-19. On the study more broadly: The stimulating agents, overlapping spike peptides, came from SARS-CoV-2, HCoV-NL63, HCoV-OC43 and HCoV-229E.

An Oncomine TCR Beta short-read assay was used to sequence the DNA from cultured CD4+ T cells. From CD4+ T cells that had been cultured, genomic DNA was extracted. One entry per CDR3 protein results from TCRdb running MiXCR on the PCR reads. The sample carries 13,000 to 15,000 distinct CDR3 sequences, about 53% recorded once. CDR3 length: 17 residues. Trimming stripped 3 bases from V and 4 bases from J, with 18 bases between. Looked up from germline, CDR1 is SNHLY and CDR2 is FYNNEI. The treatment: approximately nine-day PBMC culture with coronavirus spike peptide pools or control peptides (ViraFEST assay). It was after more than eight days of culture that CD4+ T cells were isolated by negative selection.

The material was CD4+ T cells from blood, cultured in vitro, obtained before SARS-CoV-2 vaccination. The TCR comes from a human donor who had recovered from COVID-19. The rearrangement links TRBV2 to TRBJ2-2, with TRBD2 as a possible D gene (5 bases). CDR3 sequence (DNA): TGTGCCAGCAGTGAGTCGATGCCTCTAGCCGCCACCGGGGAGCTGTTTTTT. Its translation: CASSESMPLAATGELFF.